Here is one T cell receptor (beta chain) with its context. The antigen is unknown. PCR was performed a second time for about 6 to 12 cycles using a sample-barcoded 5' primer and a J-beta primer mix. Using its own MiXCR run on the 5' RACE reads, TCRdb lists one record per CDR3 protein. This table holds hundreds of thousands of distinct CDR3 sequences, roughly 60% found once. These data come from a study of blood T cells in healthy people across ages. After removal of 6 bases from V and 7 bases from J, the junction contained 6 bases not matched to a gene. The germline V gene has CDR1 SGHRS and CDR2 YFSETQ. The CDR3 consists of 15 residues. General observations from the study: Naive CD4+ cells and diversity were both higher in long-lived donors than in aged donors.

This TCR was sampled from a young man in good health. Sequenced: blood. The V gene is TRBV5-1, the J gene TRBJ2-1, with TRBD2 matching over 14 bases. The chain's CDR3 is CASKSGTSGSNEQFF. As DNA, the CDR3 is TGCGCCAGCAAATCCGGGACTAGCGGGAGTAATGAGCAGTTCTTC.